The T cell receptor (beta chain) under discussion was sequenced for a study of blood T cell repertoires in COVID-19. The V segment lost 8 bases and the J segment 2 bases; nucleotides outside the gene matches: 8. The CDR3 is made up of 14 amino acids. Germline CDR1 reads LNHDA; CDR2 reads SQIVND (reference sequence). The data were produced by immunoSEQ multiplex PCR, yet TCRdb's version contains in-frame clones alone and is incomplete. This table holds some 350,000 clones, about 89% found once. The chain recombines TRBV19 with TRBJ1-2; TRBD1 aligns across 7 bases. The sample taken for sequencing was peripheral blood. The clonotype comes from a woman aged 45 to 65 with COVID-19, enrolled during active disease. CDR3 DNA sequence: TGTGCCAGTCGACCGGGACAGCACAACTATGGCTACACCTTC. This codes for CASRPGQHNYGYTF.